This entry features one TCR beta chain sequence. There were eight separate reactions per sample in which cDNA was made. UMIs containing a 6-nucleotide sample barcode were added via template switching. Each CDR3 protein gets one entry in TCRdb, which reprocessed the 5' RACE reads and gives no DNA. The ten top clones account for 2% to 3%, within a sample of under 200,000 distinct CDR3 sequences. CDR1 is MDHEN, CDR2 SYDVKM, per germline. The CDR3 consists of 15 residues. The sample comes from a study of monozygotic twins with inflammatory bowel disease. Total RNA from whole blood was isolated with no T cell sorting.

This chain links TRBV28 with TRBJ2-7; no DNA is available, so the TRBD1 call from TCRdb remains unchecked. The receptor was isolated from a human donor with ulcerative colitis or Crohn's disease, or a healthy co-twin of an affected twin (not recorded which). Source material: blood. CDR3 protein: CASSLSGQRLYEQYF.